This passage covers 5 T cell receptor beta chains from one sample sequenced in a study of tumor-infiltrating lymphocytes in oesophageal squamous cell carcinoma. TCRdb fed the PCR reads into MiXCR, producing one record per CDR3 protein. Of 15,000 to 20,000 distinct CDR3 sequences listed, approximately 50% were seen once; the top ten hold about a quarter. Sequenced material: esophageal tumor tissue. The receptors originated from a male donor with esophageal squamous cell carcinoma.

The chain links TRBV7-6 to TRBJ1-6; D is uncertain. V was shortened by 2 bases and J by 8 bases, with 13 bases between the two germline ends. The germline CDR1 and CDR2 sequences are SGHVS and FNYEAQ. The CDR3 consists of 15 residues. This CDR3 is CASSLQNSRDSPLHF. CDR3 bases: TGTGCCAGCAGCTTACAGAACTCTAGGGATTCACCCCTCCACTTT.

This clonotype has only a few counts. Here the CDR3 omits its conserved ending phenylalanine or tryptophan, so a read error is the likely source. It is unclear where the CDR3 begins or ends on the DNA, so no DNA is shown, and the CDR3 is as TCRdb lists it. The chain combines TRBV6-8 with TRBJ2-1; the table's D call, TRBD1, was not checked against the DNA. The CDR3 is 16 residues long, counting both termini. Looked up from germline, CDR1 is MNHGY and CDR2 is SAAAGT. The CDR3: CASSITGDIYGYTFGS.

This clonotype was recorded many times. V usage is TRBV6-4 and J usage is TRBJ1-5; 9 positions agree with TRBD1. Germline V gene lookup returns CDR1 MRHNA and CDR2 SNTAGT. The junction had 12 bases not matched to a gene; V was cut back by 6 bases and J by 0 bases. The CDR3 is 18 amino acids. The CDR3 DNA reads TGTGCCAGCAGCCTGGGACAGGGAGAGCACAGTAGCAATCAGCCCCAGCATTTT. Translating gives CASSLGQGEHSSNQPQHF.

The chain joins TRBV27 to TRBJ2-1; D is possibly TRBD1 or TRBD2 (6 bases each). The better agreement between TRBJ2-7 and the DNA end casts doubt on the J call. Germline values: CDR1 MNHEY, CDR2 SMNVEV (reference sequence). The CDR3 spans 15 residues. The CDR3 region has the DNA TGTGCCAGCAGGAGGACCGGAGGGGGTCTCTACGAGCAGTACTTC. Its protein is CASRRTGGGLYEQYF.

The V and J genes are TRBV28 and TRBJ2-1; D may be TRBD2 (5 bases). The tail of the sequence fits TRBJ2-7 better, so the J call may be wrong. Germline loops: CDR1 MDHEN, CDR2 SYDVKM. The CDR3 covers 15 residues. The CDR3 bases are TGTGCCAGCAGTGGCAACTCACTAGGAAGGGACGAGCAGTACTTC. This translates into CASSGNSLGRDEQYF.